What follows are 25 T cell receptor beta chains derived from one specimen sequenced in a study of Ad26.COV2.S vaccination and SARS-CoV-2 variants. Produced via immunoSEQ multiplex PCR; TCRdb's table is partial and in-frame only. The table has fewer than 400,000 clones, about 85% seen once. Sample treatment: roughly 19 received Ad26.COV2.S at low or high dose, single or two shots; 5 received placebo; per-sample allocation not given. Collection of samples fell on day 63 after the first vaccine or placebo injection. Specimen: peripheral blood, collected in a trial of Ad26.COV2.S vaccine versus placebo. The origin of the receptors is a person aged 18-65 years who received the Ad26.COV2.S COVID-19 vaccine or a placebo.

The CDR3 protein is CASSFRSSGNEQFF. CDR3 DNA sequence: TGTGCCAGCAGCTTCAGGTCCTCGGGGAATGAGCAGTTCTTC. The V call is TRBV11-2, the J call TRBJ2-1; TRBD2 might be the D (5 bases). Germline-derived CDR1 and CDR2 are SGHAT and FQNNGV. V was clipped by 3 bases and J by 7 bases, with 13 bases between them. The CDR3 runs 14 residues.

This chain links TRBV6-6 with TRBJ1-4; tentatively, D is TRBD1 (6 bases). Trimming shortened V by 2 bases and J by 4 bases, and 8 bases separated the two germline ends. The germline V gene encodes CDR1 MNHNY and CDR2 SVGAGI (reference sequence). CDR3 length: 14 residues. CDR3 sequence reads: CASSYVQGNEKLFF. Written as DNA, the CDR3 is TGTGCCAGCAGTTACGTACAGGGTAATGAAAAACTGTTTTTT.

The gene calls are TRBV6-6 and TRBJ1-4; 9 bases map to TRBD1. Germline assignment: CDR1 MNHNY and CDR2 SVGAGI (reference sequence). The CDR3 runs 16 residues. The V segment lost 2 bases and the J segment 3 bases; nucleotides outside the gene matches: 4. The CDR3 DNA sequence: TGTGCCAGCAGTTACCCAGGACAGGGGCCTAATGAAAAACTGTTTTTT. This translates into CASSYPGQGPNEKLFF.

The chain recombines TRBV5-5 with TRBJ2-7, with 8 bases matching TRBD2. Germline V gene lookup returns CDR1 SGHKS and CDR2 YYEKEE (reference sequence). V was pared by 10 bases and J by 5 bases, with 5 bases of the junction left unmatched. CDR3 length: 11 residues. CDR3 sequence reads: CAGPGGDEQYF. The CDR3 DNA reads as TGTGCCGGGCCCGGGGGGGACGAGCAGTACTTC.

The genes are TRBV19 and TRBJ2-1; D not resolved. V lost 5 bases and J 7 bases, leaving 15 bases between the germline ends. Germline V lookup: CDR1 LNHDA, CDR2 SQIVND (reference sequence). This CDR3 comprises 14 residues. CDR3 residues: CASSVRRETNEQFF. DNA of the CDR3: TGTGCCAGTAGTGTACGAAGGGAAACAAATGAGCAGTTCTTC.

The chain carries TRBV30 and TRBJ2-7; 7 nucleotides match TRBD1. Per the germline V gene, CDR1 is GTSNPN and CDR2 is SVGIG (reference sequence). The ends lost 5 bases at V and 3 bases at J; junction bases unmatched: 4. CDR3 length equals 12 residues. In DNA form, the CDR3 reads TGTGCCTGGGACAGGGTTAACTACGAGCAGTACTTC. Protein product: CAWDRVNYEQYF. Drawing the rest from reference TRBV30 and TRBJ2-7, the complete variable domain is SQTIHQWPATLVQPVGSPLSLECTVEGTSNPNLYWYRQAAGRGLQLLFYSVGIGQISSEVPQNLSASRPQDRQFILSSKKLLLSDSGFYLCAWDRVNYEQYFGPGTRLTVT.

J is TRBJ1-2 and V is TRBV5-1, with 10 bases fitting TRBD1. CDR1 SGHRS and CDR2 YFSETQ come from the germline V gene. The length of the CDR3 is 15 residues. Trimming at V came to 3 bases and at J to 4 bases, leaving 6 bases not matched to a gene. This CDR3 reads CASSSGTGDAYGYTF. CDR3 coding DNA: TGCGCCAGCAGCTCCGGGACAGGGGATGCCTATGGCTACACCTTC.

This chain's CDR3 is CASTGDRGREKTQYF. The CDR3, as DNA: TGTGCCAGCACTGGAGACAGGGGGCGTGAAAAGACCCAGTACTTC. The rearrangement uses TRBV7-6 and TRBJ2-5, with 10 bases fitting TRBD1. Germline V gene sequence: CDR1 SGHVS, CDR2 FNYEAQ. The CDR3 loop spans 15 amino acids. V was pared by 7 bases and J by 6 bases, with 11 bases of the junction left unmatched.

This chain links TRBV5-6 with TRBJ2-1, with 7 bases that match TRBD2. The CDR3 spans 16 residues. Germline-derived CDR1 and CDR2 are SGHDT and YYEEEE. Germline trimming cut 0 bases from V and 9 bases from J; bases unmatched to any gene: 12. The CDR3 spells CASSLGAFGSGAEQFF. The CDR3 nucleotides read TGTGCCAGCAGCTTGGGAGCGTTCGGGAGCGGGGCTGAGCAGTTCTTC.

The chain combines TRBV15 with TRBJ1-6; D call uncertain. Per the germline V gene, CDR1 is LNHNV and CDR2 is YYDKDF (reference sequence). V was trimmed by 0 bases and J by 10 bases, leaving 10 bases between them. The CDR3 loop spans 14 amino acids. CDR3 sequence reads: CATSRDREFSPLHF. CDR3 coding DNA: TGTGCCACCAGCAGAGATAGGGAGTTCTCACCCCTCCACTTT.

This clone was seen more than once but under ten times. The chain is built from TRBV19 and TRBJ1-2; D gene uncertain. The CDR3 is 13 residues long. The V end lost 6 bases, the J end lost 2 bases, and 10 bases lay between the germline ends. In germline, CDR1 is LNHDA, CDR2 SQIVND (reference sequence). For the CDR3, the DNA is TGTGCCAGTAGCTTGAAGAGGAACTATGGCTACACCTTC. This encodes CASSLKRNYGYTF. The full variable domain, completed using reference TRBV19 and TRBJ1-2, is DGGITQSPKYLFRKEGQNVTLSCEQNLNHDAMYWYRQDPGQGLRLIYYSQIVNDFQKGDIAEGYSVSREKKESFPLTVTSAQKNPTAFYLCASSLKRNYGYTFGSGTRLTVV.

J is TRBJ2-7 and V is TRBV18, with D maybe TRBD2 (6 bases). V was clipped by 3 bases and J by 2 bases, with 17 bases between them. The CDR3 has 16 amino acids. CDR1 and CDR2 from the germline V gene are KGHSH and LQKENI. The CDR3 coding sequence is TGTGCCAGCTCACCGGTCGGGGGAGGAACTCCCTACGAGCAGTACTTC. It yields the protein CASSPVGGGTPYEQYF.

The chain employs TRBV18 and TRBJ2-5, with 7 bases matching TRBD1. V shed 2 bases and J 7 bases; nucleotides not matched to a gene: 4. CDR1 and CDR2 (germline): KGHSH, LQKENI. The CDR3 totals 13 residues. CDR3 protein: CASSPGTEVTQYF. The DNA for the CDR3 is TGTGCCAGCTCACCAGGGACAGAAGTGACCCAGTACTTC.

The chain recombines TRBV19 with TRBJ1-5; the D is unclear. Trimming cost V 8 bases and J 3 bases, with 14 bases left between them. This CDR3 is 14 amino acids long. The germline CDR1 and CDR2 sequences are LNHDA and SQIVND (reference sequence). This chain's CDR3 is CASSPRRINQPQHF. The CDR3 coding sequence is TGTGCCAGTTCCCCCCGCCGGATCAATCAGCCCCAGCATTTT.

This chain joins TRBV30 and TRBJ1-3; D is possibly TRBD1 (6 bases). CDR3 length equals 14 residues. Germline V gene sequence: CDR1 GTSNPN, CDR2 SVGIG (reference sequence). The V end was cut by 3 bases, the J end by 4 bases, with 13 bases between. The CDR3 region is CAWSIRGPGNTIYF. The CDR3 DNA is TGTGCCTGGAGCATTCGGGGGCCAGGAAACACCATATATTTT.

The chain links TRBV6-5 to TRBJ2-3, with 9 bases that match TRBD2. This CDR3 is built from 16 residues. Germline V gene lookup returns CDR1 MNHEY and CDR2 SVGAGI. Trimming removed 2 bases from V and 10 bases from J; junction bases left unmatched: 13. CDR3 residues: CASSYEGASGTWAQYF. CDR3 nucleotides: TGTGCCAGCAGTTACGAGGGGGCTAGCGGGACCTGGGCGCAGTATTTT.

In this sample, this clone turned up once. This sequence joins TRBV2 and TRBJ2-5; D might be TRBD1 (5 bases). In germline, CDR1 is SNHLY, CDR2 FYNNEI. The V end lost 6 bases, the J end lost 1 base, and 15 bases lay between the germline ends. CDR3 length equals 15 residues. The CDR3 protein is CASSFQPGPQETQYF. The DNA of the CDR3 is TGTGCCAGCAGCTTTCAGCCAGGGCCCCAAGAGACCCAGTACTTC.

V gene TRBV7-9 combines with J gene TRBJ2-7; 7 bases align to TRBD1. The trim removed 1 base at V and 4 bases at J, leaving 4 bases unmatched. The germline V gene has CDR1 SEHNR and CDR2 FQNEAQ (reference sequence). This CDR3 contains 14 residues. CDR3 amino acids: CASSLEGGGYEQYF. The CDR3 DNA reads as TGTGCCAGCAGCTTAGAAGGGGGCGGTTACGAGCAGTACTTC.

Written as DNA, the CDR3 is TGTGCCAGCAGCCCCCACCCCGGGGGGGGCACAGATACGCAGTATTTT. Protein product: CASSPHPGGGTDTQYF. This chain connects TRBV9 to TRBJ2-3; 8 bases agree with TRBD2. Germline CDR1 and CDR2: SGDLS and YYNGEE. The CDR3 covers 16 residues. Trimming cost V 4 bases and J 1 base; bases outside gene matches: 8.

This clone was observed a handful of times. The CDR3 loop is CASRMTAVNSPLHF. For the CDR3, the DNA is TGTGCCAGCAGGATGACAGCCGTTAATTCACCCCTCCACTTT. The rearrangement uses TRBV2 and TRBJ1-6, with D possibly being TRBD1 (5 bases). V lost 6 bases and J lost 6, with 12 bases in between. The CDR3 sequence is 14 residues long. CDR1 is SNHLY and CDR2 is FYNNEI in the germline V gene.

This clone was recorded once. V and J are TRBV2 and TRBJ1-2; a weak D match, TRBD1 (6 bases). CDR3 length: 15 amino acids. The V gene lost 2 bases and the J gene lost 4 bases, with 14 bases spanning the gap. The germline CDR1 and CDR2 sequences are SNHLY and FYNNEI. The CDR3 DNA follows: TGTGCCAGCAGTGAAAGGGGGGCGGTATCCTATGGCTACACCTTC. Translation gives CASSERGAVSYGYTF.

The V call is TRBV5-6, the J call TRBJ2-7, with 10 bases that match TRBD2. The V and J ends lost 1 base and 3 bases, in that order; junction bases with no gene match: 13. This CDR3 has 18 residues. Germline V CDR1 and CDR2: SGHDT, YYEEEE. CDR3 nucleotides: TGTGCCAGCAGCTTGATAGCGGGGGGCGATTCTTGGAGCTACGAGCAGTACTTC. Residues: CASSLIAGGDSWSYEQYF.

The gene calls are TRBV18 and TRBJ1-4, with D unresolved. Germline CDR1 KGHSH, CDR2 LQKENI. V gave up 2 bases and J gave up 3 bases, with 13 bases separating them. This CDR3 has 16 amino acids. The CDR3 region has the DNA TGTGCCAGCTCACCAAGGAATTCTGGGTCTAATGAAAAACTGTTTTTT. It specifies CASSPRNSGSNEKLFF.

The chain is built from TRBV10-1 and TRBJ1-1; no clear D. V was clipped by 1 base and J by 7 bases, with 19 bases between them. Looked up from germline, CDR1 is WNHNN and CDR2 is SYGVQD (reference sequence). The CDR3 is 16 residues long. CDR3 loop: CASSEYGTPSGNEAFF. The CDR3 DNA follows: TGCGCCAGCAGTGAGTACGGCACCCCGTCCGGCAATGAAGCTTTCTTT.

The V gene is TRBV30, the J gene TRBJ1-4; D not certain. Trimming removed 3 bases at V and 4 bases at J, with 21 bases between. The CDR3 has 17 amino acids. Germline lookup yields CDR1 GTSNPN and CDR2 SVGIG (reference sequence). As DNA, the CDR3 is TGTGCCTGGAGCGTGGGCAGTACCCGACTGATTAATGAAAAACTGTTTTTT. It encodes CAWSVGSTRLINEKLFF.